The rows below give T cell receptor beta chains drawn from one sample of a study of blood T cell repertoires in COVID-19. Libraries were prepared by immunoSEQ multiplex PCR; TCRdb keeps only in-frame clonotypes and omits some of them. The sample has 120,000 or so clones; around four fifths are singletons. The sequenced sample was peripheral blood. All receptors derive from a man aged 55 to 70 with acute or convalescent COVID-19. Each CDR3 is given with its conserved first and last residue. D genes are given only for firm matches. Size tells how often a clone was seen (once, few, many) or the class of an expanded clone, and some rows leave it out.

D: TRBD1
V: TRBV30
size: NA
J: TRBJ2-3
CDR3: CAWSSPGQGVDTQYF
DNA: TGTGCCTGGAGTTCCCCTGGACAGGGGGTAGATACGCAGTATTTT

D: TRBD1
V: TRBV10-3
size: NA
J: TRBJ1-2
CDR3: CAISEDRERGYTF
DNA: TGTGCCATCAGTGAGGACAGGGAGAGGGGCTACACCTTC

D: TRBD1
V: TRBV6-5
size: NA
J: TRBJ1-4
CDR3: CASWTGGNEKLFF
DNA: TGTGCCAGTTGGACAGGGGGTAATGAAAAACTGTTTTTT

D: TRBD1
V: TRBV18
size: NA
J: TRBJ1-4
CDR3: CASSPGTGDEKLFF
DNA: TGTGCCAGCTCACCGGGGACAGGGGACGAAAAACTGTTTTTT

D: TRBD2
V: TRBV6-6
size: once
J: TRBJ2-1
CDR3: CASSRLAGGGEQFF
DNA: TGTGCCAGCAGCAGACTAGCGGGAGGGGGGGAGCAGTTCTTC

D: NA
V: TRBV5-1
size: NA
J: TRBJ1-1
CDR3: CASSLDTSYTEAFF
DNA: TGCGCCAGCAGCTTGGACACCTCGTACACTGAAGCTTTCTTT

D: TRBD1
V: TRBV18
size: NA
J: TRBJ1-1
CDR3: CASSRGQTGEAFF
DNA: TGTGCCAGCTCACGGGGACAGACGGGTGAAGCTTTCTTT

D: NA
V: TRBV19
size: NA
J: TRBJ1-6
CDR3: CASSNREGGSPLHF
DNA: TGTGCCAGTAGTAACAGGGAAGGAGGATCACCCCTCCACTTT

D: TRBD1
V: TRBV7-9
size: NA
J: TRBJ1-4
CDR3: CASSPKGQGGEKLFF
DNA: TGTGCCAGCAGCCCTAAGGGACAGGGCGGGGAAAAACTGTTTTTT

D: TRBD1
V: TRBV6-2/TRBV6-3
size: NA
J: TRBJ1-5
CDR3: CASSYKGGPQPQHF
DNA: TGTGCCAGCAGTTATAAAGGGGGCCCCCAGCCCCAGCATTTT

D: TRBD1
V: TRBV28
size: many
J: TRBJ1-4
CDR3: CASSSPTGGEKLFF
DNA: TGTGCCAGCAGTTCCCCGACAGGGGGCGAAAAACTGTTTTTT

D: TRBD1
V: TRBV28
size: once
J: TRBJ1-6
CDR3: CASSLTDRAGNSPLHF
DNA: TGTGCCAGCAGTCTCACGGACAGGGCGGGTAATTCACCCCTCCACTTT

D: NA
V: TRBV27
size: NA
J: TRBJ2-2
CDR3: CASSLPDTGELFF
DNA: TGTGCCAGCAGCCTCCCGGACACCGGGGAGCTGTTTTTT

D: NA
V: TRBV5-1
size: NA
J: TRBJ1-1
CDR3: CASSLEDFSLNAFF
DNA: TGCGCCAGCAGCTTGGAGGACTTTTCGTTGAACGCTTTCTTT

D: NA
V: TRBV20-1
size: few
J: TRBJ2-1
CDR3: CSADRGYEQFF
DNA: TGCAGTGCCGATAGAGGCTATGAGCAGTTCTTC

D: TRBD1
V: TRBV7-9
size: NA
J: TRBJ2-7
CDR3: CASSLAGQGVVLEQYF
DNA: TGTGCCAGCAGCTTAGCGGGTCAGGGGGTCGTTCTAGAGCAGTACTTC

D: TRBD2
V: TRBV9
size: NA
J: TRBJ2-1
CDR3: CASSFSGRGYNEQFF
DNA: TGTGCCAGCAGTTTTAGCGGGAGAGGCTACAATGAGCAGTTCTTC

D: TRBD1
V: TRBV30
size: many
J: TRBJ1-6
CDR3: CAWRRTQGALHF
DNA: TGTGCCTGGAGACGAACCCAGGGGGCCCTCCACTTT

D: NA
V: TRBV9
size: NA
J: TRBJ2-3
CDR3: CASSAPGGFSSTDTQYF
DNA: TGTGCCAGCAGCGCACCGGGGGGCTTTTCTAGCACAGATACGCAGTATTTT

D: TRBD1
V: TRBV7-2
size: NA
J: TRBJ1-2
CDR3: CASSLAGTGGGYTF
DNA: TGTGCCAGCAGCTTGGCCGGGACAGGGGGTGGCTACACCTTC

D: NA
V: TRBV5-1
size: NA
J: TRBJ1-1
CDR3: CASSVQTGNTEAFF
DNA: TGCGCCAGCAGCGTCCAGACAGGGAACACTGAAGCTTTCTTT

D: NA
V: TRBV5-1
size: NA
J: TRBJ1-4
CDR3: CASSLAIGGTNEKLFF
DNA: TGCGCCAGCAGCTTGGCAATCGGGGGAACTAATGAAAAACTGTTTTTT

D: NA
V: TRBV9
size: NA
J: TRBJ2-1
CDR3: CASSSGWEWMYNEQFF
DNA: TGTGCCAGCAGCTCAGGTTGGGAGTGGATGTACAATGAGCAGTTCTTC

D: NA
V: TRBV6-2/TRBV6-3
size: NA
J: TRBJ1-2
CDR3: CASSYSAGHLGGYTF
DNA: TGTGCCAGCAGTTACTCTGCAGGGCACCTAGGGGGCTACACCTTC

D: NA
V: TRBV19
size: NA
J: TRBJ1-2
CDR3: CASSIPGFLRGYTF
DNA: TGTGCCAGTAGTATCCCCGGTTTCCTGAGGGGCTACACCTTC